What follows is one T cell receptor beta chain and its context. V was trimmed by 8 bases and J by 0 bases, leaving 23 bases between them. CDR3 length: 18 residues. The germline V gene has CDR1 SEHNR and CDR2 FQNEAQ (reference sequence). The data originate from a study of blood T cells in healthy people across ages. Primed by a sample-barcoded 5' primer and a J-beta primer mix, a second PCR proceeded for about 6 to 12 cycles. MiXCR, run by TCRdb on the 5' RACE reads, gives a single entry per CDR3 protein. The sample records roughly 1 million distinct CDR3 sequences, approximately 26% being singletons. These data were also filed under a second study, of T cells of mothers and their children. That paper notes: About six children, together with their three healthy Caucasian mothers, made up the donors. Thymic selection molds TCR recombination output in much the same way for related pairs as for unrelated pairs.

This receptor was obtained from a girl aged 2-10 years in good health. The sequenced sample was blood. The chain joins TRBV7-9 to TRBJ1-3; no firm D call. This chain's CDR3 is CASETRGSRSFSGNTIYF. Written as DNA, the CDR3 is TGTGCCAGCGAAACCCGGGGTTCCCGGTCCTTCTCTGGAAACACCATATATTTT.